A single sample is the source of the 2 T cell receptor beta chains below, sequenced in a study of blood T cell repertoires in COVID-19. TCRdb's table, derived via immunoSEQ multiplex PCR, lists solely in-frame clones and lacks some. The profile covers 60,000 to 95,000 clones, with more than 90% appearing a single time and approximately 15% taken by the ten largest. The sequencing input was peripheral blood. The receptor set was obtained from a woman of 80 years or more with active or convalescent COVID-19.

The chain employs TRBV28 and TRBJ1-6; D uncertain. CDR3 length equals 9 residues. Germline V lookup: CDR1 MDHEN, CDR2 SYDVKM. The V end lost 5 bases, the J end lost 13 bases, and 3 bases lay between the germline ends. The CDR3 DNA sequence: TGTGCCAGCAGTCCGCCCCTCCACTTT. It translates to CASSPPLHF.

J is TRBJ1-2 and V is TRBV7-2, with D possibly TRBD1 on 6 matching bases. Germline V gives CDR1 SGHTA, CDR2 FQGNSA. The CDR3 contains 14 residues. V dropped 5 bases and J dropped 7 bases, with 17 bases sitting between them. The CDR3 DNA reads TGTGCCAGCAGCCCCTTTGGCAGGGGAGCTGGCTACACCTTC. Its translation is CASSPFGRGAGYTF.